This is a list of T cell receptor beta chains from one sample in a study of blood T cell repertoires in COVID-19. Using immunoSEQ multiplex PCR, the repertoire was profiled, and TCRdb retains in-frame clones only, with some absent. Of 350,000 to 400,000 clones listed, about 88% were seen once; the top ten hold 1.2%. The sequenced sample was PBMCs or T cells enriched from blood (not recorded which). The source of these receptors is a young woman who had recovered from COVID-19. Both conserved end residues are part of each CDR3. D genes are given only for firm matches. The listing skips clone size in some rows; elsewhere it reads once, few, many or a size class.

d_call j_call clone_size v_call cdr3_aa cdr3_nt
. TRBJ1-4 once TRBV7-9 CASSWTAGRISEKLFF TGTGCCAGCAGCTGGACAGCCGGACGTATAAGCGAAAAACTGTTTTTT
. TRBJ1-6 once TRBV30 CAWGMGQKNNSPLHF TGTGCCTGGGGGATGGGCCAGAAGAATAATTCACCCCTCCACTTT
. TRBJ1-2 . TRBV27 CASSPIGAGRYYGYTF TGTGCCAGCAGTCCCATAGGGGCAGGGCGATACTATGGCTACACCTTC
. TRBJ1-6 once TRBV30 CAWTGTYNSPLHF TGTGCCTGGACCGGGACTTATAATTCACCCCTCCACTTT
. TRBJ1-1 . TRBV13 CASSLPGAAEAFF TGTGCCAGCAGCCTACCAGGTGCCGCTGAAGCTTTCTTT
TRBD1 TRBJ2-2 . TRBV6-5 CASSYAGGDTGELFF TGTGCCAGCAGTTATGCAGGGGGCGACACCGGGGAGCTGTTTTTT
. TRBJ2-2 . TRBV27 CASSPSWSTGELFF TGTGCCAGCAGTCCGTCTTGGAGCACCGGGGAGCTGTTTTTT
. TRBJ1-4 few TRBV5-5 CASRMGGNEKLFF TGTGCCAGCAGAATGGGAGGTAATGAAAAACTGTTTTTT
. TRBJ1-2 . TRBV21-1 CASSPSGDYGYTF TGTGCCAGCAGCCCTTCCGGGGACTATGGCTACACCTTC
. TRBJ1-6 . TRBV6-6 CASRGHEDNSPLHF TGTGCCAGCAGGGGACACGAGGATAATTCACCCCTCCACTTT
. TRBJ1-2 few TRBV6-5 CASGLRRADGYTF TGTGCCAGCGGCCTACGGCGGGCGGATGGCTACACCTTC
TRBD1 TRBJ1-2 . TRBV28 CASSLTGQGSYGYTF TGTGCCAGCAGTTTAACGGGACAGGGTAGCTATGGCTACACCTTC
TRBD1 TRBJ2-5 . TRBV19 CAPDRAREETQYF TGTGCTCCGGACAGGGCTAGGGAAGAGACCCAGTACTTC
. TRBJ2-1 . TRBV19 CATRGSSYNEQFF TGTGCCACGAGGGGGAGCTCCTACAATGAGCAGTTCTTC
. TRBJ1-6 . TRBV7-8 CASSLTENSPLHF TGTGCCAGCAGCTTAACAGAGAATTCACCCCTCCACTTT
TRBD1 TRBJ1-5 . TRBV10-3 CAISYSGTELQPQHF TGTGCCATCAGTTACTCCGGGACAGAACTTCAGCCCCAGCATTTT
TRBD1 TRBJ1-6 . TRBV27 CASGTGGAYNSPLHF TGTGCCAGTGGGACAGGGGGCGCCTATAATTCACCCCTCCACTTT
. TRBJ1-6 . TRBV7-2 CASSLVPGRGTGPNSPLHF TGTGCCAGCAGCTTAGTACCGGGGAGGGGTACTGGCCCTAATTCACCCCTCCACTTT
TRBD1 TRBJ1-5 . TRBV19 CASITQGFSNQPQHF TGTGCCAGTATCACACAGGGGTTTAGCAATCAGCCCCAGCATTTT
. TRBJ2-1 . TRBV18 CASSPLRVKGGGVGEQFF TGTGCCAGCTCACCTCTCCGGGTTAAAGGGGGGGGAGTTGGTGAGCAGTTCTTC
TRBD2 TRBJ2-3 . TRBV7-8 CASSRKYSGGTTDTQYF TGTGCCAGCAGCCGAAAGTATAGCGGGGGGACCACAGATACGCAGTATTTT
. TRBJ2-3 few TRBV6-4 CASSDDRSTDTQYF TGTGCCAGCAGTGACGACAGAAGCACAGATACGCAGTATTTT
. TRBJ1-2 . TRBV9 CASSSENRDGGYTF TGTGCCAGCAGCAGCGAGAACAGGGACGGCGGCTACACCTTC
TRBD2 TRBJ2-1 . TRBV3-1/TRBV3-2 CASSQELAGESYNEQFF TGTGCCAGCAGCCAAGAACTAGCGGGGGAATCCTACAATGAGCAGTTCTTC
TRBD2 TRBJ2-3 . TRBV24-1 CATSTKRGGVNPDTQYF TGTGCCACCAGTACGAAGCGGGGGGGCGTTAATCCAGATACGCAGTATTTT
. TRBJ1-2 . TRBV18 CASSPNEAGTLNYGYTF TGTGCCAGCTCACCAAATGAAGCCGGGACACTAAACTATGGCTACACCTTC
. TRBJ2-3 . TRBV2 CASSELSFEPDTQYF TGTGCCAGCAGTGAATTGTCGTTTGAGCCAGATACGCAGTATTTT
TRBD1 TRBJ1-1 . TRBV19 CASSRGQGMNTEAFF TGTGCCAGTAGTCGTGGACAGGGAATGAACACTGAAGCTTTCTTT
. TRBJ1-1 few TRBV7-3 CASSSIQGQTEAFF TGTGCCAGCAGCTCCATACAGGGTCAGACAGAAGCTTTCTTT
TRBD1 TRBJ2-1 . TRBV10-3 CAIRSTGTVEQFF TGTGCCATCAGATCGACAGGGACCGTTGAGCAGTTCTTC
. TRBJ1-2 . TRBV19 CASSISSGISPNYGYTF TGTGCCAGTAGTATTTCGTCGGGGATTTCCCCTAACTATGGCTACACCTTC
TRBD2 TRBJ2-3 . TRBV2 CASSGTSGGARDTQYF TGTGCCAGCAGTGGGACTAGCGGGGGGGCCAGGGATACGCAGTATTTT
. TRBJ2-7 . TRBV6-2/TRBV6-3 CASSFKYEQYF TGTGCCAGCAGTTTCAAATACGAGCAGTACTTC
. TRBJ1-2 once TRBV4-2 CASSQDPQGSYGYTF TGTGCCAGCAGCCAAGATCCGCAGGGGAGCTATGGCTACACCTTC
. TRBJ1-1 . TRBV6-1 CASSEARGDTEAFF TGTGCCAGCAGTGAAGCTCGGGGGGACACTGAAGCTTTCTTT
TRBD2 TRBJ2-5 . TRBV20-1 CSASLAGKETQYF TGCAGTGCTAGTCTAGCGGGGAAAGAGACCCAGTACTTC
. TRBJ2-3 . TRBV7-8 CASSLGGGTQYF TGTGCCAGCAGCTTAGGGGGCGGTACGCAGTATTTT